What follows are 7 T cell receptor beta chains derived from one specimen sequenced in a study of OX40 agonist ivuxolimab in advanced cancers. Libraries were prepared by immunoSEQ multiplex PCR; TCRdb keeps only in-frame clonotypes and omits some of them. Among more than 9,500 clones listed, about 80% were seen once. Material: CD4+ or CD8+ T cells sorted from blood, obtained in a trial of the OX40 agonist ivuxolimab. All receptors come from an adult with an advanced solid tumor such as melanoma, head and neck, liver or kidney cancer.

The chain carries TRBV2 and TRBJ2-4, with D maybe TRBD1 (5 bases). Trimming removed 3 bases from V and 0 bases from J, with 12 bases in between. The germline V gene has CDR1 SNHLY and CDR2 FYNNEI. The CDR3 consists of 16 residues. CDR3 nucleotide sequence: TGTGCCAGCAGTGATCTCAGGGAACTAGCCAAAAACATTCAGTACTTC. Protein: CASSDLRELAKNIQYF. The full variable domain, its missing parts supplied by reference TRBV2 and TRBJ2-4, is EPEVTQTPSHQVTQMGQEVILRCVPISNHLYFYWYRQILGQKVEFLVSFYNNEISEKSEIFDDQFSVERPDGSNFTLKIRSTKLEDSAMYFCASSDLRELAKNIQYFGAGTRLSVL.

V and J are TRBV28 and TRBJ2-7, with TRBD1 identical over 7 bases. Germline V gene sequence: CDR1 MDHEN, CDR2 SYDVKM. The CDR3 contains 14 residues. V shed 5 bases, J shed 5 bases, and the junction held 9 bases outside the gene matches. The CDR3 region has the DNA TGTGCCAGCAGTCTCCTGACAGGGATGCACGAGCAGTACTTC. Its translation is CASSLLTGMHEQYF.

The chain uses TRBV28 and TRBJ1-4, with 8 nucleotides matching TRBD1. This CDR3 spans 16 amino acids. Germline V gene data show CDR1 as MDHEN and CDR2 as SYDVKM. V lost 6 bases and J lost 8; bases outside the gene matches: 14. CDR3 protein: CASSSHGQGRREKLFF. In DNA form, the CDR3 reads TGTGCCAGCAGCTCACACGGACAGGGTCGGAGAGAAAAACTGTTTTTT.

The chain carries TRBV9 and TRBJ2-3; TRBD2 matches 7 bases. This CDR3 is built from 16 residues. After removal of 3 bases from V and 0 bases from J, the junction contained 7 bases not matched to a gene. CDR1 and CDR2 (germline): SGDLS, YYNGEE. The DNA of the CDR3 is TGTGCCAGCAGCGACACCCAGCGGGGAAGCACAGATACGCAGTATTTT. Translation gives CASSDTQRGSTDTQYF.

The V gene is TRBV6-5, the J gene TRBJ2-1; 7 bases are a match to TRBD1. CDR3 length: 15 amino acids. V lost 2 bases to trimming and J lost 7 bases; unmatched junction nucleotides: 8. The V gene's germline CDR1 is MNHEY and CDR2 SVGAGI. In DNA form, the CDR3 reads TGTGCCAGCAGTTACGCGACAGGGAGCATTAATGAGCAGTTCTTC. Its protein product is CASSYATGSINEQFF.

The chain joins TRBV5-8 to TRBJ1-1, with 7 bases matching TRBD1. This CDR3 contains 14 residues. V was pared by 5 bases and J by 2 bases, with 6 bases of the junction left unmatched. Germline CDR1 reads SGHTS; CDR2 reads YDEGEE. The CDR3 DNA is TGTGCCAGCAGGTGGGGACAGCATAACACTGAAGCTTTCTTT. This encodes CASRWGQHNTEAFF.

This chain uses TRBV7-8 with TRBJ2-7; D possibly corresponds to TRBD1 (5 bases). The V and J ends lost 8 bases and 3 bases respectively, with 17 bases between them. This CDR3 spans 14 amino acids. Germline CDR1 is SGHVS and CDR2 is FQNEAQ. CDR3 loop: CASLKTQGNYEQYF. As DNA, the CDR3 is TGTGCCAGCCTAAAGACGCAGGGAAACTACGAGCAGTACTTC.